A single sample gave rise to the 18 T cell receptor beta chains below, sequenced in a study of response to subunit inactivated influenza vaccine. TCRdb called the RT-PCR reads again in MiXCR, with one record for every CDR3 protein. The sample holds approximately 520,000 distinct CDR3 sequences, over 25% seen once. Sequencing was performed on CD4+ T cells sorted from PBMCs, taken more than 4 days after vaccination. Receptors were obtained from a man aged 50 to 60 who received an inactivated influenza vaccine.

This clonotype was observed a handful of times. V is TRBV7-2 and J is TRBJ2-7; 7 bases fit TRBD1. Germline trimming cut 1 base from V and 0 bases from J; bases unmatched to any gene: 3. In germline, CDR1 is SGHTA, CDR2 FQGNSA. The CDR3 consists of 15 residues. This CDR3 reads CASSLDPGGSYEQYF. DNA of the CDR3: TGTGCCAGCAGCTTAGATCCAGGGGGCTCCTACGAGCAGTACTTC.

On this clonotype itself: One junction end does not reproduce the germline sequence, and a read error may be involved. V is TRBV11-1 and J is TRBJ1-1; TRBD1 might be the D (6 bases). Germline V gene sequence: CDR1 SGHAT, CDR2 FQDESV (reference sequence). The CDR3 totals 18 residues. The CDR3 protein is CASSLAQWDTEVNTQAFF. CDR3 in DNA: TGTGCCAGCAGCTTAGCGCAATGGGACACGGAAGTGAACACTCAAGCTTTCTTT.

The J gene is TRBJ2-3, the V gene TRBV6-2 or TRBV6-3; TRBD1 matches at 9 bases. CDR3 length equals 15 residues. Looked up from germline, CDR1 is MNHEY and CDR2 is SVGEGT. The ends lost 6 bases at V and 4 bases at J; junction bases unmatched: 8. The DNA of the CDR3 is TGTGCCAGCAGGGCCCCGGGACAGGGACCAGATACGCAGTATTTT. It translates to CASRAPGQGPDTQYF.

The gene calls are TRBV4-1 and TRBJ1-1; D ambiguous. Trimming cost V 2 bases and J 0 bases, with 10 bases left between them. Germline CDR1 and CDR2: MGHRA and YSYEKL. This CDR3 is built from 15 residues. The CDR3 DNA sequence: TGCGCCAGCAGCCAACCCTTACTGATGAACACTGAAGCTTTCTTT. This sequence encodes CASSQPLLMNTEAFF.

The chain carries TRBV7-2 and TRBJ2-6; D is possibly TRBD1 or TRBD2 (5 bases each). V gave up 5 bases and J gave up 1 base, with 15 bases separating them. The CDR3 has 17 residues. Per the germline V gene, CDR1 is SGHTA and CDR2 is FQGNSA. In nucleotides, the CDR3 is TGTGCCAGCAGCCCGCAGAGGGGTGCTTCTGGGGCCAACGTCCTGACTTTC. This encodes CASSPQRGASGANVLTF.

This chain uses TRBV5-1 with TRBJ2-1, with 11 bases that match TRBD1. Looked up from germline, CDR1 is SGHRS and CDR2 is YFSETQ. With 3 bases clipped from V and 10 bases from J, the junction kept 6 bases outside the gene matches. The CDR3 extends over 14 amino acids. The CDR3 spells CASSSWDRGTEQFF. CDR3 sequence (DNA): TGCGCCAGCAGCTCATGGGACAGGGGGACAGAGCAGTTCTTC. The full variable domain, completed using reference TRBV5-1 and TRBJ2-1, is KAGVTQTPRYLIKTRGQQVTLSCSPISGHRSVSWYQQTPGQGLQFLFEYFSETQRNKGNFPGRFSGRQFSNSRSEMNVSTLELGDSALYLCASSSWDRGTEQFFGPGTRLTVL.

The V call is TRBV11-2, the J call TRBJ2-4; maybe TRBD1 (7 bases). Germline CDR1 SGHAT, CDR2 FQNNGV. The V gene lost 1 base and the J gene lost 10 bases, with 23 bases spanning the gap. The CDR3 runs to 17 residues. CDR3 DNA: TGTGCCAGCAGCTTAGTCCCAGGACAGGCAACCGGAGGGATTCAGTACTTC. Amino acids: CASSLVPGQATGGIQYF.

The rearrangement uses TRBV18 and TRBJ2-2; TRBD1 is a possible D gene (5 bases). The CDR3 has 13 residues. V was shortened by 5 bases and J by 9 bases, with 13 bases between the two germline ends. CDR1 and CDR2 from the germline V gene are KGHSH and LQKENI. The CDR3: CASSTSGARELFF. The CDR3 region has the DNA TGTGCCAGCTCAACCAGTGGGGCCCGGGAGCTGTTTTTT.

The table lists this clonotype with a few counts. The CDR3 sequence: CSARKGTDQPQHF. CDR3 nucleotides: TGCAGTGCTAGAAAAGGGACAGATCAGCCCCAGCATTTT. The rearrangement joins TRBV20-1 to TRBJ1-5, with TRBD1 matching 7 bases. The CDR3 is 13 amino acids. Germline V lookup: CDR1 DFQATT, CDR2 SNEGSKA (reference sequence). V shed 2 bases, J shed 5 bases, and the junction held 3 bases outside the gene matches.

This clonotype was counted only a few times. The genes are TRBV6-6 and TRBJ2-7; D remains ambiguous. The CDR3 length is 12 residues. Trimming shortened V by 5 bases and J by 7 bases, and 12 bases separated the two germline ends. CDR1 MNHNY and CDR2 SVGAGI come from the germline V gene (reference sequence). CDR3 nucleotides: TGTGCCAGCAGTGCCATCGCTGGGGAGCAGTACTTC. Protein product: CASSAIAGEQYF.

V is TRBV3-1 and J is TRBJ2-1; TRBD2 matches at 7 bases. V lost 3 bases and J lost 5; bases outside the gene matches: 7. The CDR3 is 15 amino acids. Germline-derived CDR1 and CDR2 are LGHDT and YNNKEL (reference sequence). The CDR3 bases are TGTGCCAGCAGCCATCGAGGGGACTATCACAATGAGCAGTTCTTC. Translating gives CASSHRGDYHNEQFF.

CDR3 sequence: CAISETSGEVTDTQYF. The CDR3 DNA follows: TGTGCCATCAGTGAAACTAGCGGGGAGGTCACAGATACGCAGTATTTT. This chain joins TRBV10-3 and TRBJ2-3; the match to TRBD2 covers 10 bases. The germline V gene has CDR1 ENHRY and CDR2 SYGVKD. J gave up 2 bases and V 3 bases, and 5 bases lay outside the gene matches. There are 16 residues in the CDR3.

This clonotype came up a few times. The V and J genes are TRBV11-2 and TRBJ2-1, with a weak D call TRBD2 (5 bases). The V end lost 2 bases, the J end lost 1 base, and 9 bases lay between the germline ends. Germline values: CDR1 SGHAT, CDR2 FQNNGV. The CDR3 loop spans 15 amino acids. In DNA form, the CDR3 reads TGTGCCAGCAGCTTAATGAGCGGATCCTACAATGAGCAGTTCTTC. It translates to CASSLMSGSYNEQFF.

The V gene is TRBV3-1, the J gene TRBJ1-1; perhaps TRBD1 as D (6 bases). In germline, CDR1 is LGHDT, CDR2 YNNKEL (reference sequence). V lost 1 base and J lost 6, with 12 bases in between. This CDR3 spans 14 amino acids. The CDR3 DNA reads TGTGCCAGCAGCCAAGCTGGGGGGCGGGCTGAAGCTTTCTTT. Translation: CASSQAGGRAEAFF.

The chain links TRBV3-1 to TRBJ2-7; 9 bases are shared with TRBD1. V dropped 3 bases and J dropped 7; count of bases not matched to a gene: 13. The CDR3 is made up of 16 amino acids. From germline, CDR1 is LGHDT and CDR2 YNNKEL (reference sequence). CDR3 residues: CASSQYLPGQGYEQYF. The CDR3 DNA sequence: TGTGCCAGCAGCCAGTATCTTCCGGGACAGGGCTATGAGCAGTACTTC.

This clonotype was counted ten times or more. The CDR3 spells CASRGGTPGGEQFF. CDR3 sequence (DNA): TGTGCCAGTAGAGGCGGGACTCCCGGGGGTGAGCAGTTCTTC. The chain links TRBV2 to TRBJ2-1; maybe TRBD2 (6 bases). The CDR3 is 14 residues long. From germline, CDR1 is SNHLY and CDR2 FYNNEI. The V end lost 9 bases, the J end lost 9 bases, and 21 bases lay between the germline ends.

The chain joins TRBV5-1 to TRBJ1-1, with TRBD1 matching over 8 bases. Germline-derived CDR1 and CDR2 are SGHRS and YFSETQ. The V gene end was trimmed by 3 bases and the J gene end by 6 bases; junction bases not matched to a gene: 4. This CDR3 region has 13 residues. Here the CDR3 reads CASSSTGEAEAFF. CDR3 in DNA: TGCGCCAGCAGCTCGACAGGGGAAGCTGAAGCTTTCTTT.

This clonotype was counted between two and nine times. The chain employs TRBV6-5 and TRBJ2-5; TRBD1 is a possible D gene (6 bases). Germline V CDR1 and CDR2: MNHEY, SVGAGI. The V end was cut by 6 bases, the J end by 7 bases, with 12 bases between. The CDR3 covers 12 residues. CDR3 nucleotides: TGTGCCAGCAGCCCACCACAGGGGACCCAGTACTTC. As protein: CASSPPQGTQYF.